These T cell receptor beta chains were read from a single sample in a study of blood T cell repertoires in COVID-19. This table comes from immunoSEQ multiplex PCR, and its TCRdb copy is limited to in-frame clones, with some not included. The repertoire consists of about 280,000 clones, with 86% occurring once and the leading ten covering 2.1%. Sequencing was carried out using peripheral blood. These receptors originate from a woman in her twenties or thirties who had recovered from COVID-19. Each CDR3 is given with its conserved first and last residue. A D gene is named only where the DNA matches it firmly. The listing skips clone size in some rows; elsewhere it reads once, few, many or a size class.

clone size,V gene,J gene,D gene,CDR3 protein,CDR3 DNA
NA,TRBV9,TRBJ2-1,TRBD2,CASSVGLADYNEQFF,TGTGCCAGCAGCGTGGGACTAGCGGACTACAATGAGCAGTTCTTC
NA,TRBV7-9,TRBJ1-1,NA,CASSATALEAFF,TGTGCCAGCAGCGCGACAGCACTAGAAGCTTTCTTT
NA,TRBV7-9,TRBJ2-7,NA,CASSLSGYEQYF,TGTGCCAGCAGCTTATCGGGGTACGAGCAGTACTTC
once,TRBV3-1/TRBV3-2,TRBJ2-4,NA,CASSQEGRRNIQYF,TGTGCCAGCAGCCAAGAAGGCAGGCGAAACATTCAGTACTTC
NA,TRBV5-1,TRBJ1-2,TRBD1,CASSSDRGYGYTF,TGCGCCAGCAGTTCGGACAGGGGCTATGGCTACACCTTC
NA,TRBV5-6,TRBJ1-1,TRBD1,CASSLGNGQGEAFF,TGTGCCAGCAGCTTGGGAAACGGACAGGGCGAAGCTTTCTTT
NA,TRBV18,TRBJ1-5,NA,CASSPTVNQPQHF,TGTGCCAGCTCACCGACAGTCAATCAGCCCCAGCATTTT
NA,TRBV7-9,TRBJ2-7,TRBD1,CASSRGQGYEQYF,TGTGCCAGCAGCCGAGGACAGGGGTACGAGCAGTACTTC
NA,TRBV11-2,TRBJ2-1,TRBD2,CASSLGLAGGLNNEQFF,TGTGCCAGCAGCTTAGGCCTCGCGGGAGGTCTTAACAATGAGCAGTTCTTC
NA,TRBV10-3,TRBJ2-1,NA,CAISENMRNEQFF,TGTGCCATCAGTGAGAATATGCGGAATGAGCAGTTCTTC
NA,TRBV29-1,TRBJ2-7,TRBD1,CSVGTGVGREQYF,TGCAGCGTTGGGACAGGGGTGGGTAGGGAGCAGTACTTC
NA,TRBV5-6,TRBJ2-1,NA,CASSSGTTIRNEQFF,TGTGCCAGCAGTTCCGGGACAACAATTCGCAATGAGCAGTTCTTC